This T cell receptor beta chain was sequenced during a study of CD8+ T cells in alopecia areata. Overall study: Those patients who were treated received oral tofacitinib, which was given at 5 to 10 mg twice daily for moderate-to-severe alopecia areata. General study points: Higher clonality than in normal scalp was seen in lesional scalp, especially alopecia totalis/universalis.

The CDR3 is 16 amino acids. The V gene's germline CDR1 is SQVTM and CDR2 ANQGSEA. V shed 6 bases and J 0 bases; nucleotides not matched to a gene: 11. Patients with alopecia areata provided lesional scalp punch biopsies as well as peripheral blood. The sorting of PBMCs gave CD4+ and CD8+ T cells. Investigators isolated RNA and reverse transcribed it into cDNA to act as the sequencing template. Only in-frame clones appear in the TCRdb table, and some are missing; sequencing was by immunoSEQ multiplex PCR. The sample has some 150,000 clones, roughly three fifths seen once. In regard to this clone: Its antigen remains unknown.

The TCR sequence derives from a human donor with alopecia areata. The genes are TRBV29-1 and TRBJ1-1, with 9 positions matching TRBD1. The source was CD4+ T cells sorted from blood, collected at week 0. The CDR3 region has the DNA TGCAGCGTCGGGTGGACAGGGGCTCTTTTGAACACTGAAGCTTTCTTT. Protein product: CSVGWTGALLNTEAFF. The full variable domain, rest sourced from reference TRBV29-1 and TRBJ1-1, is SAVISQKPSRDICQRGTSLTIQCQVDSQVTMMFWYRQQPGQSLTLIATANQGSEATYESGFVIDKFPISRPNLTFSTLTVSNMSPEDSSIYLCSVGWTGALLNTEAFFGQGTRLTVV.